This T cell receptor (beta chain) was recovered during a study of a mutant IDH1 vaccine in newly diagnosed glioma (dated by TCRdb to about 2021). For context, the study as a whole: In the chemotherapy-containing groups, vaccination started alongside temozolomide cycles, whereas in patients who had radiotherapy alone it started 4-6 weeks after radiotherapy. The roughly 35 treated patients were roughly 62% male and roughly 40% female, with a mean age of about 43 years. Prior to enrollment, standard therapy consisting of radiotherapy alone, temozolomide alone, or radiochemotherapy with temozolomide had been administered to patients, with the combination being received by most patients. The week-35 safety follow-up took place at visit V12, and the week-47 end of study took place at visit V13. Peripheral blood was drawn at six visits: V03 (baseline), V05, V07, V10, V12 and V13. Longitudinal TCRB deep sequencing was done for some 25 treated patients, wherever samples were available for exploratory analyses.

General study outcomes and caveats: It was noted by the authors that analyses of patient blood samples could not be reproduced owing to sample limitations. Availability determined which PBMC samples were chosen for TCRB deep sequencing. Across multiple MHC alleles, vaccine-induced immune responses were seen in roughly 93% of patients. Pseudoprogression appeared unrelated to alterations in the top peripheral T cell clonotypes detected by TCRB sequencing.

The germline V gene encodes CDR1 SNHLY and CDR2 FYNNEI. At the junction V is shortened by 4 bases and J by 0 bases, with 10 bases in between. The CDR3 goes from the cysteine to the phenylalanine over 15 residues. Solely the CDR3 DNA is kept, with 45 bases framed from the first base. Receptors were amplified or captured by the immunoSEQ multiplex PCR assay. Following the manufacturer's protocol, the hsTCRB Kit was used to amplify rearranged TCR beta chain sequences. TCRB libraries were sequenced on an Illumina MiSeq. The study's processing was this. Demultiplexing, trimming and gene mapping were performed with the kit vendor's proprietary platform. TCRdb provides this immuneACCESS table in a form limited to in-frame rearrangements. Some clones are lacking; in checked studies, under half of them reflect an unresolved V gene, and why the rest are absent is not known. That table gives V, J and clone size, and the DNA gave D and trimming. The sample table shows around 32,000 clones, and 79% are seen once. 9.3% of the sample lies in the top ten.

In regard to this clone: No cognate antigen has been identified for it. Per-base qualities were not stored, and no clone one base away is much larger.

The time point label on this specimen signifies: week 35, safety follow-up. Each vaccine dose, consisting of 300 ug of a 20-mer mutant IDH1 peptide in Montanide, was administered subcutaneously with topical imiquimod. Eight vaccinations were administered to patients in weeks 1, 3, 5, 7, 11, 15, 19 and 23, corresponding to visits V03 through V10. Newly diagnosed WHO grade 3 or 4 IDH1-mutant astrocytomas showing loss of nuclear ATRX were present in the donors. The samples were drawn from NOA16, a multicentre, single-arm, open-label phase I trial in Germany that tested a mutant IDH1 peptide vaccine in humans for the first time. Genomic DNA for TCRB sequencing was extracted from EDTA blood using the DNeasy Blood and Tissue Kit.

The sequence links TRBV2 to TRBJ1-5; the D gene assignment is ambiguous. Material: PBMCs, obtained from a glioma patient whose treatment included an IDH1 peptide vaccine. This receptor was identified in a woman in her twenties or thirties with glioma. Some clones in this sample may be carry-over from other donors' samples. The bases are TGTGCCAGCAGTGCATGGACGTATAGCAATCAGCCCCAGCATTTT. The encoded protein is CASSAWTYSNQPQHF. This CDR3, with the reference TRBV2 and TRBJ1-5 proteins standing in past its ends, gives the full variable domain EPEVTQTPSHQVTQMGQEVILRCVPISNHLYFYWYRQILGQKVEFLVSFYNNEISEKSEIFDDQFSVERPDGSNFTLKIRSTKLEDSAMYFCASSAWTYSNQPQHFGDGTRLSIL.